This T cell receptor beta chain was recorded in a study of OX40 agonist ivuxolimab in advanced cancers. Germline-derived CDR1 and CDR2 are MNHEY and SMNVEV (reference sequence). The CDR3 spans 18 residues. Unmatched junction bases numbered 14, after V lost 3 bases and J lost 3 bases. Here immunoSEQ multiplex PCR was the method, and the copy in TCRdb shows in-frame clones only, minus some. The data show under 80,000 clones, around 82% seen once. The sample in question was CD4+ or CD8+ T cells sorted from blood, obtained in a trial of the OX40 agonist ivuxolimab. The TCR sequence derives from an adult with an advanced solid tumor such as melanoma, head and neck, liver or kidney cancer. V and J are TRBV27 and TRBJ2-7; 10 bases map to TRBD2. CDR3 in amino acids: CASSFRASGRDSVYEQYF. Written as DNA, the CDR3 is TGTGCCAGCAGTTTTCGGGCCAGCGGGAGGGATAGCGTCTACGAGCAGTACTTC.